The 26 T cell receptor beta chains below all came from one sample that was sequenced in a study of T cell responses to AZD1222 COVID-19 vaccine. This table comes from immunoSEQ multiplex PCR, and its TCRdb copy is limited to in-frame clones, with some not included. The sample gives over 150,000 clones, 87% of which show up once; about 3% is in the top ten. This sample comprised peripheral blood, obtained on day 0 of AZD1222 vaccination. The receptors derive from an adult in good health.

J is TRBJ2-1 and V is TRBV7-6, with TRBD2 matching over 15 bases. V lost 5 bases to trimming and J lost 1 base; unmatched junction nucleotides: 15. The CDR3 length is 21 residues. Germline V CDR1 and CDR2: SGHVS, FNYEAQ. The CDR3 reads CASSNPRQGLAGGRSYNEQFF. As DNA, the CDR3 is TGTGCCAGCAGCAACCCACGCCAGGGACTAGCGGGAGGACGTTCCTACAATGAGCAGTTCTTC.

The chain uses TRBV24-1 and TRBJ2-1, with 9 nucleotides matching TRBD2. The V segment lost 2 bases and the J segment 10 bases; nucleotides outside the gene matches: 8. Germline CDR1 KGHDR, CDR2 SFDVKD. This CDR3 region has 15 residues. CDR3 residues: CATSDSRKLAGEQFF. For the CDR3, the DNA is TGTGCCACCAGTGATTCTCGTAAGCTAGCGGGGGAGCAGTTCTTC.

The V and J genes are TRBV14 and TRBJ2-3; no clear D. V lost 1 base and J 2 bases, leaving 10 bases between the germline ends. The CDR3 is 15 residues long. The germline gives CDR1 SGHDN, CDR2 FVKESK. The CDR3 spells CASSQGGATTDTQYF. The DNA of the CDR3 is TGTGCCAGCAGCCAAGGCGGAGCCACCACAGATACGCAGTATTTT.

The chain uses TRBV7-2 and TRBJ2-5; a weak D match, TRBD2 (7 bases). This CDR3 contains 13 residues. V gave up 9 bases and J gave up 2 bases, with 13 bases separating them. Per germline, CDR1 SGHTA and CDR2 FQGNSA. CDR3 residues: CASGGGRQETQYF. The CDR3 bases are TGTGCCAGTGGGGGGGGGCGGCAAGAGACCCAGTACTTC.

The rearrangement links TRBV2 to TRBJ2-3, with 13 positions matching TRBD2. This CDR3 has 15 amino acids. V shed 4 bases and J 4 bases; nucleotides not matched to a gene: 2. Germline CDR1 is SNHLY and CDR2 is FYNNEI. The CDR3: CASSGLAGGSDTQYF. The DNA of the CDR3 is TGTGCCAGCAGTGGACTAGCGGGAGGTTCAGATACGCAGTATTTT.

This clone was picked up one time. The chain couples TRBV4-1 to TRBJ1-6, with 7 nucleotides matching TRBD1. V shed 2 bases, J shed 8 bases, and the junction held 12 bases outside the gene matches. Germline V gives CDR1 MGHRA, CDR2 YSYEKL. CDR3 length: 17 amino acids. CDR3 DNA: TGCGCCAGCAGCCAAACTCAGGGGGACAGCCATGATTCACCCCTCCACTTT. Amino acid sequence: CASSQTQGDSHDSPLHF.

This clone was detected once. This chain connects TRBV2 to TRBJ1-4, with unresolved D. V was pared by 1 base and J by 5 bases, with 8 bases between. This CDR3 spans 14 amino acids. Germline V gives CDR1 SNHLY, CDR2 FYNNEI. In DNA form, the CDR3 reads TGTGCCAGCAGTGAAGGAATAGACAATGAAAAACTGTTTTTT. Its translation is CASSEGIDNEKLFF.

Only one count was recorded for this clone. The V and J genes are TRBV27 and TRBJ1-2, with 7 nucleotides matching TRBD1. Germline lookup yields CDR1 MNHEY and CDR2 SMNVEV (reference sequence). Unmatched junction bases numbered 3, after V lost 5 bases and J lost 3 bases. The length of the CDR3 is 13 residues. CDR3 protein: CASSLTGDYGYTF. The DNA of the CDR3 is TGTGCCAGCAGTCTTACAGGGGACTATGGCTACACCTTC.

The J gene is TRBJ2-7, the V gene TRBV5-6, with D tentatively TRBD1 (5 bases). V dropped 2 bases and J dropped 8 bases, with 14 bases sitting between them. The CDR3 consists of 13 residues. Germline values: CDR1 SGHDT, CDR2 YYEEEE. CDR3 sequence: CASSLEGATKQYF. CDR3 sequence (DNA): TGTGCCAGCAGCTTAGAAGGGGCAACGAAGCAGTACTTC. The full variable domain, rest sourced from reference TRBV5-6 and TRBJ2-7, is DAGVTQSPTHLIKTRGQQVTLRCSPKSGHDTVSWYQQALGQGPQFIFQYYEEEERQRGNFPDRFSGHQFPNYSSELNVNALLLGDSALYLCASSLEGATKQYFGPGTRLTVT.

CDR3 DNA: TGTGCCAGTAGTATGAGTCCGGATCAGCCCCAGCATTTT. Its translation is CASSMSPDQPQHF. V and J are TRBV19 and TRBJ1-5; D unresolved. V was shortened by 3 bases and J by 5 bases, with 8 bases between the two germline ends. The CDR3 spans 13 residues. Germline V CDR1 and CDR2: LNHDA, SQIVND (reference sequence).

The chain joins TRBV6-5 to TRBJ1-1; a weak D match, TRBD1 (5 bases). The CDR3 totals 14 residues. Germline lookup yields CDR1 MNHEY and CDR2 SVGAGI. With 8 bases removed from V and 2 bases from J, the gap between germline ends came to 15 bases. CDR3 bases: TGTGCCAGCGAGGCAGGGAGTGGCAACACTGAAGCTTTCTTT. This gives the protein CASEAGSGNTEAFF.

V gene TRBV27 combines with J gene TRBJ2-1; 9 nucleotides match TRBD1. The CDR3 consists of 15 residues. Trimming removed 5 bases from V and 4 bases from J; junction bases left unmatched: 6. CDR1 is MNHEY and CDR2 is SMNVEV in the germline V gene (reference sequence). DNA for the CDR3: TGTGCCAGCAGTGTACAGGGGGCTTCTTACAATGAGCAGTTCTTC. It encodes CASSVQGASYNEQFF.

CDR3 in DNA: TGTGCCAGCAGTTGGGCAGAGACCTACGAGCAGTACTTC. This codes for CASSWAETYEQYF. The chain combines TRBV27 with TRBJ2-7; D remains unclear. This CDR3 has 13 residues. From germline, CDR1 is MNHEY and CDR2 SMNVEV (reference sequence). V lost 4 bases, J lost 2 bases, and 9 bases lay in between.

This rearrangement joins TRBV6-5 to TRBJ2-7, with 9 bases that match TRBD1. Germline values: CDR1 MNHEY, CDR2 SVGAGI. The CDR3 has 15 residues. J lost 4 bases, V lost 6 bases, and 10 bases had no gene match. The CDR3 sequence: CASSAGQGSQYEQYF. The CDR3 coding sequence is TGTGCCAGCAGCGCTGGACAGGGGTCCCAGTACGAGCAGTACTTC.

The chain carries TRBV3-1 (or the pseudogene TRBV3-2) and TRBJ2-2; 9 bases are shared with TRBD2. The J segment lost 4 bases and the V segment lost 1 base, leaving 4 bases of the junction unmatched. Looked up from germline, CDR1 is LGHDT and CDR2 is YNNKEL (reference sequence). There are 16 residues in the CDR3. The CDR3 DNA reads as TGTGCCAGCAGCCAAGTAGCGGGAGTTGCCACCGGGGAGCTGTTTTTT. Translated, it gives CASSQVAGVATGELFF.

This CDR3 is CASSEYIAGGGDTQYF. The CDR3 DNA follows: TGTGCCAGCAGTGAATATATAGCGGGAGGAGGGGATACGCAGTATTTT. The gene calls are TRBV25-1 and TRBJ2-3; 10 bases fit TRBD2. CDR1 is MGHDK, CDR2 SYGVNS, per germline. J lost 6 bases, V lost 0 bases, and 6 bases had no gene match. CDR3 length: 16 amino acids.

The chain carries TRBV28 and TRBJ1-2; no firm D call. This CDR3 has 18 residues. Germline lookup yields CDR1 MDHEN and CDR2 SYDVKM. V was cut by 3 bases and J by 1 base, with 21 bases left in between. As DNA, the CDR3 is TGTGCCAGCAGTTTGAGAGGTGGATTTAACTTACATAACTATGGCTACACCTTC. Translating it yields CASSLRGGFNLHNYGYTF.

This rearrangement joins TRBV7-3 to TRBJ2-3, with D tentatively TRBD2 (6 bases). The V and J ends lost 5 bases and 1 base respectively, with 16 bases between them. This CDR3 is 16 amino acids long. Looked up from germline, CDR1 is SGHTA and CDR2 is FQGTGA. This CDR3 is CASSPDGAGRTDTQYF. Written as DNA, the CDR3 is TGTGCCAGCAGCCCTGATGGAGCGGGTCGCACAGATACGCAGTATTTT.

In DNA form, the CDR3 reads TGTGCCAGCAGCCCCTCGGGGCAGATGATGAACACTGAAGCTTTCTTT. Translated, it gives CASSPSGQMMNTEAFF. V usage is TRBV7-9 and J usage is TRBJ1-1; possibly TRBD1 for D (5 bases). From germline, CDR1 is SEHNR and CDR2 FQNEAQ (reference sequence). Trimming removed 5 bases from V and 0 bases from J, with 16 bases in between. The CDR3 contains 16 residues. Using reference TRBV7-9 and TRBJ1-1 for the parts outside the CDR3, the full variable domain is DTGVSQNPRHKITKRGQNVTFRCDPISEHNRLYWYRQTLGQGPEFLTYFQNEAQLEKSRLLSDRFSAERPKGSFSTLEIQRTEQGDSAMYLCASSPSGQMMNTEAFFGQGTRLTVV.

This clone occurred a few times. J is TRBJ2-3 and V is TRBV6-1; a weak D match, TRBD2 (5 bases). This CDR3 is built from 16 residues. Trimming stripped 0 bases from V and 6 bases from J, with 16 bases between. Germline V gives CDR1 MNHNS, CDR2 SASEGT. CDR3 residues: CASSEAGGGSIDTQYF. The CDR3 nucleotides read TGTGCCAGCAGTGAAGCCGGAGGTGGGTCGATCGATACGCAGTATTTT.

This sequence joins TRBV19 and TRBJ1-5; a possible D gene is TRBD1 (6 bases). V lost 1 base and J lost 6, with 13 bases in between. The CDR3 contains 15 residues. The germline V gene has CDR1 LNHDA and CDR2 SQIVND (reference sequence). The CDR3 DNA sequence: TGTGCCAGTAGTATAGGCCGAGGGGGAAGTCAGCCCCAGCATTTT. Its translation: CASSIGRGGSQPQHF.

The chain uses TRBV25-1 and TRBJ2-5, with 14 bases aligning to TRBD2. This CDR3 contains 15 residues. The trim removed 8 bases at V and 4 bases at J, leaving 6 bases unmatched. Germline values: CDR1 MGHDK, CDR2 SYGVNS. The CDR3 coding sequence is TGTGCCAGCGCAAGACTAGCGGGAGGGGTAGAGACCCAGTACTTC. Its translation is CASARLAGGVETQYF.

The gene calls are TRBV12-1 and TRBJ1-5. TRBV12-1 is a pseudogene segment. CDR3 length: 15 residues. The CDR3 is CASSFDAGGNQPQHF. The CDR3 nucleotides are TGTGCCAGCAGCTTTGACGCGGGAGGAAATCAGCCCCAGCATTTT.

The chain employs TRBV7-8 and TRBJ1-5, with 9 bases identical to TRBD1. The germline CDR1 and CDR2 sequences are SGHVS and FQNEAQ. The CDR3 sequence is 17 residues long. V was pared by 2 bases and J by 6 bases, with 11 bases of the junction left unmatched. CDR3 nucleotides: TGTGCCAGCAGCTTAACCCAGGACAGGGGACGAGGTCAGCCCCAGCATTTT. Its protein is CASSLTQDRGRGQPQHF.

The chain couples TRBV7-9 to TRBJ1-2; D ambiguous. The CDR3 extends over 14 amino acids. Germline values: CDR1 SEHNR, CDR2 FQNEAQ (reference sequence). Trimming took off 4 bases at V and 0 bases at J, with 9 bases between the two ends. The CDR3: CASSSDRSNYGYTF. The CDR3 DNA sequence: TGTGCCAGCAGCTCGGACCGGTCTAACTATGGCTACACCTTC. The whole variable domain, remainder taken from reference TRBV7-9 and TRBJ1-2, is DTGVSQNPRHKITKRGQNVTFRCDPISEHNRLYWYRQTLGQGPEFLTYFQNEAQLEKSRLLSDRFSAERPKGSFSTLEIQRTEQGDSAMYLCASSSDRSNYGYTFGSGTRLTVV.

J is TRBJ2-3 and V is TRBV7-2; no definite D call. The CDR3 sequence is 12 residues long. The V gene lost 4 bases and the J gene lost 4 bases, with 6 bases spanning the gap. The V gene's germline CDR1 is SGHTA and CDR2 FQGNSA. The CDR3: CASSSYADTQYF. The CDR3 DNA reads TGTGCCAGCAGCTCATACGCAGATACGCAGTATTTT. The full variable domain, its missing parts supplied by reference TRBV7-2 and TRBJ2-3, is GAGVSQSPSNKVTEKGKDVELRCDPISGHTALYWYRQSLGQGLEFLIYFQGNSAPDKSGLPSDRFSAERTGGSVSTLTIQRTQQEDSAVYLCASSSYADTQYFGPGTRLTVL.